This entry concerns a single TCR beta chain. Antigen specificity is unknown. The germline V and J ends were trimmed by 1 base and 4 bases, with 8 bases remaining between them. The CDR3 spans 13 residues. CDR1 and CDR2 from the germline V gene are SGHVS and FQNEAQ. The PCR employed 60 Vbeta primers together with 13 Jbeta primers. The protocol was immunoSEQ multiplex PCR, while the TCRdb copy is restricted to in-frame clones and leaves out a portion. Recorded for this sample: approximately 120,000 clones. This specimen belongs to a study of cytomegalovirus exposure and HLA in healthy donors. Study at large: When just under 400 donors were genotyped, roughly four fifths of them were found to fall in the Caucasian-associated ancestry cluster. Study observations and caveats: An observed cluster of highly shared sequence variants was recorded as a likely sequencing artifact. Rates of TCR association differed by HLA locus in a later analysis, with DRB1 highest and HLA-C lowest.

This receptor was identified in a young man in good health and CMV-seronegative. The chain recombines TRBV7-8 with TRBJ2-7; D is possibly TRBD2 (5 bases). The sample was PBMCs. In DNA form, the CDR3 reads TGTGCCAGCAGCTTAGGCCGGGGTTACGAGCAGTACTTC. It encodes CASSLGRGYEQYF.